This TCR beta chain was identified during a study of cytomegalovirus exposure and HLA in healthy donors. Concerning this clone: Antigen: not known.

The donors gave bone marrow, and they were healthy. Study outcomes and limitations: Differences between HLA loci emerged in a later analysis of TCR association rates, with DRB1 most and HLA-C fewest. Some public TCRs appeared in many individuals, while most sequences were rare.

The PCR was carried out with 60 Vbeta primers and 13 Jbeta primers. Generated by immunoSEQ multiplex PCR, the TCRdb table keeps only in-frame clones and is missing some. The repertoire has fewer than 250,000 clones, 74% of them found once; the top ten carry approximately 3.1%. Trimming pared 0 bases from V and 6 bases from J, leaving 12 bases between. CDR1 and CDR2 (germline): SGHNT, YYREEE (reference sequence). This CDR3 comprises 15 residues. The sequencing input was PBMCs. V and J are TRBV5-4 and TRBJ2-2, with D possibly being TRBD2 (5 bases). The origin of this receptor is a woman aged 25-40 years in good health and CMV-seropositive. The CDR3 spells CASSLGLSKPGELFF. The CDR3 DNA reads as TGTGCCAGCAGCTTGGGACTATCAAAACCCGGGGAGCTGTTTTTT.